These 18 T cell receptor beta chains were sequenced from one sample in a study of T cells in Graves' hyperthyroidism and ophthalmopathy. Regions amplified from RNA transcripts were the TCR beta CDR3 regions. The HTBI set primed first-round TCR CDR3 RT-PCR. TCRdb re-derived calls from the multiplex PCR reads in MiXCR, one entry per CDR3 protein. Here the sample spans a few hundred thousand distinct CDR3 sequences, around 46% being singletons. The sample taken for sequencing was peripheral blood or thyroid tissue (not recorded which). All receptors derive from a woman between 18 and 29 years old with Graves' hyperthyroidism.

The chain recombines TRBV15 with TRBJ2-6, with D perhaps matching TRBD1 or TRBD2 (5 bases each). The germline V gene encodes CDR1 LNHNV and CDR2 YYDKDF (reference sequence). V was pared by 0 bases and J by 11 bases, with 14 bases between. The CDR3 totals 15 residues. CDR3 region: CATSREGEGTDVLTF. The CDR3 coding sequence is TGTGCCACCAGCAGAGAGGGAGAGGGGACCGACGTCCTGACTTTC.

This clonotype was detected ten times or more. This chain uses TRBV29-1 with TRBJ1-1; no definite D call. From germline, CDR1 is SQVTM and CDR2 ANQGSEA. The CDR3 has 12 amino acids. The V end was cut by 8 bases, the J end by 5 bases, with 15 bases between. The CDR3 DNA sequence: TGCAGCTCAAACCGGGGAGGTACTGAAGCTTTCTTT. Translating gives CSSNRGGTEAFF.

This clonotype was counted at least ten times. V is TRBV20-1 and J is TRBJ2-5, with 9 bases matching TRBD2. V shed 2 bases, J shed 4 bases, and the junction held 2 bases outside the gene matches. The germline gives CDR1 DFQATT, CDR2 SNEGSKA (reference sequence). The CDR3 loop spans 13 amino acids. CDR3 region: CSARLAGTETQYF. In nucleotides, the CDR3 is TGCAGTGCTAGACTAGCGGGAACAGAGACCCAGTACTTC.

The chain links TRBV19 to TRBJ2-5; the D is unclear. The CDR3 is 13 amino acids. Germline V gene data show CDR1 as LNHDA and CDR2 as SQIVND (reference sequence). V was cut by 2 bases and J by 5 bases, with 9 bases left in between. The CDR3 DNA is TGTGCCAGTAGTATATCGGCTGAGGAGACCCAGTACTTC. Protein sequence: CASSISAEETQYF. The whole variable domain, filled in from reference TRBV19 and TRBJ2-5, reads DGGITQSPKYLFRKEGQNVTLSCEQNLNHDAMYWYRQDPGQGLRLIYYSQIVNDFQKGDIAEGYSVSREKKESFPLTVTSAQKNPTAFYLCASSISAEETQYFGPGTRLLVL.

This chain joins TRBV7-2 and TRBJ1-1, with TRBD1 matching 7 bases. Germline assignment: CDR1 SGHTA and CDR2 FQGNSA. J was trimmed by 11 bases and V by 7 bases; bases with no gene match: 13. CDR3 length: 13 amino acids. The CDR3 nucleotides read TGTGCCAGCAACACTTACGACAGGGTTAAGGCTTTCTTT. Residues: CASNTYDRVKAFF.

V gene TRBV14 combines with J gene TRBJ2-2; D possibly corresponds to TRBD2 (5 bases). Germline CDR1 SGHDN, CDR2 FVKESK. The CDR3 is 14 residues long. V shed 3 bases and J shed 0 bases, with 5 bases lying between them. CDR3 in amino acids: CASSHGANTGELFF. CDR3 DNA: TGTGCCAGCAGCCACGGGGCGAACACCGGGGAGCTGTTTTTT.

The CDR3 here is CAISDGTSGTTDTQYF. CDR3 in DNA: TGTGCCATCAGCGATGGGACTAGCGGGACTACAGATACGCAGTATTTT. The chain carries TRBV10-3 and TRBJ2-3, with 13 bases matching TRBD2. The CDR3 extends over 16 amino acids. Per germline, CDR1 ENHRY and CDR2 SYGVKD. V lost 6 bases, J lost 3 bases, and 6 bases stayed unmatched.

The chain uses TRBV24-1 and TRBJ2-2; 7 nucleotides agree with TRBD2. J gave up 1 base and V 8 bases, and 3 bases lay outside the gene matches. Germline V gene lookup returns CDR1 KGHDR and CDR2 SFDVKD. This CDR3 has 14 amino acids. CDR3 amino acids: CATTPSGNTGELFF. In nucleotides, the CDR3 is TGTGCCACCACCCCTAGCGGGAACACCGGGGAGCTGTTTTTT.

This clonotype was recorded once. This chain joins TRBV20-1 and TRBJ2-2; the match to TRBD1 covers 7 bases. This CDR3 is built from 14 residues. The V segment lost 6 bases and the J segment 8 bases; nucleotides outside the gene matches: 12. Looked up from germline, CDR1 is DFQATT and CDR2 is SNEGSKA (reference sequence). In DNA, the CDR3 is TGCAGTGCGACAGGGTATCAATCATCTGGGGAGCTGTTTTTT. Amino acid sequence: CSATGYQSSGELFF.

This clonotype was counted at least ten times. This chain connects TRBV29-1 to TRBJ1-3; the D is unclear. The CDR3 is made up of 15 amino acids. The V end lost 6 bases, the J end lost 0 bases, and 15 bases lay between the germline ends. CDR1 and CDR2 from the germline V gene are SQVTM and ANQGSEA. The CDR3 DNA reads TGCAGCGTCCAATGGGTCAGGAGCTCTGGAAACACCATATATTTT. Translated: CSVQWVRSSGNTIYF.

In this sample, this clonotype turned up a few times. V gene TRBV25-1 combines with J gene TRBJ2-5; D remains ambiguous. Germline lookup yields CDR1 MGHDK and CDR2 SYGVNS. The CDR3 totals 11 residues. Trimming took off 11 bases at V and 2 bases at J, with 9 bases between the two ends. The CDR3, as DNA: TGTGCCTGGAGTGTACAAGAGACCCAGTACTTC. Encoded protein: CAWSVQETQYF.

Turning to this clonotype: At one boundary the junction diverges from the germline segment, which might be a read error. The genes are TRBV25-1 and TRBJ1-2; D is unresolved. There are 14 residues in the CDR3. Germline CDR1 is MGHDK and CDR2 is SYGVNS. The CDR3 loop reads CAGSIVKGTPGYTF. CDR3 DNA: TGTGCCGGCAGCATCGTTAAAGGAACACCTGGCTACACCTTC.

This clonotype was found a few times. Relative to the germline gene, one junction end is altered; a read error may explain this. The chain combines TRBV10-3 with TRBJ2-7, with 7 positions matching TRBD1. CDR3 length equals 18 residues. Germline assignment: CDR1 ENHRY and CDR2 SYGVKD. CDR3 loop: CASSEVGDDRDLSYEQYF. The CDR3 region has the DNA TGTGCCAGCAGTGAAGTCGGGGACGACAGGGATCTTTCCTACGAGCAGTACTTC.

Only a few counts were recorded for this clonotype. The V and J genes are TRBV5-1 and TRBJ1-2; D gene uncertain. This CDR3 is 15 amino acids long. Germline V lookup: CDR1 SGHRS, CDR2 YFSETQ. Between the trimmed V and J ends, which lost 0 bases and 4 bases, there was a span of 13 bases. The CDR3 here is CASSLDYIGFYGYTF. CDR3 coding DNA: TGCGCCAGCAGCTTGGACTACATAGGATTCTATGGCTACACCTTC.

The genes are TRBV29-1 and TRBJ1-5; tentative D call: TRBD1 (6 bases). The germline V gene encodes CDR1 SQVTM and CDR2 ANQGSEA. V was shortened by 4 bases and J by 3 bases, with 10 bases between the two germline ends. CDR3 length: 13 amino acids. The CDR3 DNA reads as TGCAGCGTTGGGACAGCCAACAATCAGCCCCAGCATTTT. It yields the protein CSVGTANNQPQHF.

The chain joins TRBV11-2 to TRBJ2-7; 10 nucleotides match TRBD2. Germline loops: CDR1 SGHAT, CDR2 FQNNGV. V lost 5 bases and J lost 2; bases outside the gene matches: 12. This CDR3 has 17 amino acids. The CDR3 DNA is TGTGCCAGCAGCCGCCTTACCGCTAGCGGGAGCCCCTACGAGCAGTACTTC. This codes for CASSRLTASGSPYEQYF.

The CDR3 DNA is TGTGCCAGCAGCCTAGAAGGACAGCGGGGGACTGAAGCTTTCTTT. Protein product: CASSLEGQRGTEAFF. This chain uses TRBV3-1 with TRBJ1-1; D possibly corresponds to TRBD1 (6 bases). Trimming took 4 bases from V and 5 from J, leaving 17 bases between them. This CDR3 has 15 amino acids. CDR1 is LGHDT and CDR2 is YNNKEL in the germline V gene (reference sequence).

This clonotype was seen more than once but under ten times. CDR3 bases: TGTGCCGCGAGGGCCGACTATAATTCACCCCTCCACTTT. Protein: CAARADYNSPLHF. This chain joins TRBV25-1 and TRBJ1-6; D is unclear. Germline V gene sequence: CDR1 MGHDK, CDR2 SYGVNS. The V end was cut by 11 bases, the J end by 3 bases, with 11 bases between. This CDR3 has 13 amino acids.